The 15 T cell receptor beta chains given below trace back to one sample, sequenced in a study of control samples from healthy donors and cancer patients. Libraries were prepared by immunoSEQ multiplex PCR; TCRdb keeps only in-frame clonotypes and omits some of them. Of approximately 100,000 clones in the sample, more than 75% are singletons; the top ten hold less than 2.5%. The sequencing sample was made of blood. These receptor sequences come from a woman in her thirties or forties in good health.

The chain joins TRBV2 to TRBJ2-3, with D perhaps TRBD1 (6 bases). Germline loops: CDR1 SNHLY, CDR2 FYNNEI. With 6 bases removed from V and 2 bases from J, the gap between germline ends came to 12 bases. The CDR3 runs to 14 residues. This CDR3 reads CASRTDSYTDTQYF. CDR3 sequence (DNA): TGTGCCAGCAGGACGGACAGCTACACAGATACGCAGTATTTT.

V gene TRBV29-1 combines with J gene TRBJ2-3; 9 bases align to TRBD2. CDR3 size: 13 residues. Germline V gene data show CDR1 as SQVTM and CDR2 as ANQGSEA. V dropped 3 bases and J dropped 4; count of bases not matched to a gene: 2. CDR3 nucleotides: TGCAGCGTTGATGGCGGGGGGGCAGATACGCAGTATTTT. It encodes CSVDGGGADTQYF.

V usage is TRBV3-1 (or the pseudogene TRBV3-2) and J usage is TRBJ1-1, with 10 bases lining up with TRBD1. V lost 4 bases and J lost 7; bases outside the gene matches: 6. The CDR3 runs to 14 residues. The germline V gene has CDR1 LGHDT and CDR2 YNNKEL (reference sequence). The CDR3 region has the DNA TGTGCCAGCAGCCCGGGACAGGGGAGAGGTGAAGCTTTCTTT. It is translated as CASSPGQGRGEAFF.

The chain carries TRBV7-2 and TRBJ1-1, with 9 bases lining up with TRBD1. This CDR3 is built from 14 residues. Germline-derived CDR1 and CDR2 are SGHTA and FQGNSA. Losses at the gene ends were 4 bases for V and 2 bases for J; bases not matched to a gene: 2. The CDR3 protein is CASSWGQGNTEAFF. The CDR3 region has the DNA TGTGCCAGCAGCTGGGGACAGGGAAACACTGAAGCTTTCTTT.

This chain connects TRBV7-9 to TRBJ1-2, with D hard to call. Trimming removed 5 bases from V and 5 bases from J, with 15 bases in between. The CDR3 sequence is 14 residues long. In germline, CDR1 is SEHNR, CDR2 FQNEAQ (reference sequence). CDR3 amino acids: CASSHEGPGYGYTF. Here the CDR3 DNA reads TGTGCCAGCAGCCACGAAGGCCCGGGTTATGGCTACACCTTC.

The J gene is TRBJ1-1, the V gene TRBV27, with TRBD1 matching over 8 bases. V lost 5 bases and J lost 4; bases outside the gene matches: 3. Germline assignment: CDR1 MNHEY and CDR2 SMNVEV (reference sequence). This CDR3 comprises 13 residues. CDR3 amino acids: CASSATGGTEAFF. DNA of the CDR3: TGTGCCAGCAGTGCCACAGGGGGCACTGAAGCTTTCTTT.

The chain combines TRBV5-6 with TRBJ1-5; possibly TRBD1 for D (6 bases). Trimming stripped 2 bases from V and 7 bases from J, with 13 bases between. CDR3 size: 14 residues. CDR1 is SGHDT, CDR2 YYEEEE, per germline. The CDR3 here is CASSFGRQGQPQHF. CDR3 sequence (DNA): TGTGCCAGCAGCTTCGGCCGCCAGGGGCAGCCCCAGCATTTT.

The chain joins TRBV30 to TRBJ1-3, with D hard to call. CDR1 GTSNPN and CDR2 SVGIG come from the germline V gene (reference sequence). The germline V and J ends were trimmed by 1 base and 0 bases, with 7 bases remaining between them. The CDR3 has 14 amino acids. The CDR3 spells CAWSGGSSGNTIYF. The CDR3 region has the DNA TGTGCCTGGAGTGGAGGTAGCTCTGGAAACACCATATATTTT.

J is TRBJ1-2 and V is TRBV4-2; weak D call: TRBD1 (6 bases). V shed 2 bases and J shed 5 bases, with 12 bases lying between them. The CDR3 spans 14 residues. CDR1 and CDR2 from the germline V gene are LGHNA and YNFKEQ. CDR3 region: CASSQQQGGYGYTF. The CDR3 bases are TGTGCCAGCAGCCAACAACAGGGAGGGTATGGCTACACCTTC.

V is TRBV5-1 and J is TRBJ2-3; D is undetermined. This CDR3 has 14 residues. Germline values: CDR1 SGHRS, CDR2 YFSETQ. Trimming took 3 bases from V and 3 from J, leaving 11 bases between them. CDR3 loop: CASSSARVTDTQYF. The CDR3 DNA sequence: TGCGCCAGCAGCTCCGCCCGCGTAACAGATACGCAGTATTTT.

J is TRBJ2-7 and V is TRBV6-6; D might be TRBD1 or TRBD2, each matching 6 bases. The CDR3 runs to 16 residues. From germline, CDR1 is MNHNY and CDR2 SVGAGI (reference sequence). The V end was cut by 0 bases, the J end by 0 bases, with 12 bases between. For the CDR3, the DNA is TGTGCCAGCAGTTACTCCGGGGGCCTTAGCTCCTACGAGCAGTACTTC. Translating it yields CASSYSGGLSSYEQYF.

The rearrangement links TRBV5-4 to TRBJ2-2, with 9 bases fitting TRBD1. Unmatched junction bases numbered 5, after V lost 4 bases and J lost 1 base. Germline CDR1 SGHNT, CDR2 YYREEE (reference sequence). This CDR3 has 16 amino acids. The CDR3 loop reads CASSQPGQGNTGELFF. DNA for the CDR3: TGTGCCAGCAGCCAGCCGGGACAGGGGAACACCGGGGAGCTGTTTTTT.

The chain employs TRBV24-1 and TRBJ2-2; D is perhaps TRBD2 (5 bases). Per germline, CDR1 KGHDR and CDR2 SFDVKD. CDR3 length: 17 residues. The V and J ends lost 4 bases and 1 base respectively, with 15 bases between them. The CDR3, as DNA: TGTGCCACCAGTGAATCTTCTAGGGAGTGGAACACCGGGGAGCTGTTTTTT. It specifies CATSESSREWNTGELFF.

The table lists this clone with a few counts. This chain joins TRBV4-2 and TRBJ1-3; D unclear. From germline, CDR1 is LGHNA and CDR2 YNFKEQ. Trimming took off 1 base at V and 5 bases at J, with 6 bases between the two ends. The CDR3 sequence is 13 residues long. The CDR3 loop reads CASSQGDRNTIYF. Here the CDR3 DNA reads TGTGCCAGCAGCCAAGGCGATCGAAACACCATATATTTT.

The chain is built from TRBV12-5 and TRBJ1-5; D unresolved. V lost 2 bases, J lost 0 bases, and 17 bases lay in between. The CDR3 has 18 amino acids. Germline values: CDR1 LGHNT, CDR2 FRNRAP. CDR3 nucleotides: TGTGCTAGTGGTTTGACCCCGGGAGGGATTTATAGCAATCAGCCCCAGCATTTT. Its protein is CASGLTPGGIYSNQPQHF.